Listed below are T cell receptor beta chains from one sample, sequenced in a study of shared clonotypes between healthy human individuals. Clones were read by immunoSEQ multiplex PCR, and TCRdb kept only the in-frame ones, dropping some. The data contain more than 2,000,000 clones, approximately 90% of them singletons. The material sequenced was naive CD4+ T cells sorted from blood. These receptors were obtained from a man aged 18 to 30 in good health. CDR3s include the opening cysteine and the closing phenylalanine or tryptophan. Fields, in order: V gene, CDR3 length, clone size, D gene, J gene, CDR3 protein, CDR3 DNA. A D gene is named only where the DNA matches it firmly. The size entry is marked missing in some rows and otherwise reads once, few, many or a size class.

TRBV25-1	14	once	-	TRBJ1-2	CASSENDGIYGYTF	TGTGCCAGCAGTGAAAACGACGGCATCTATGGCTACACCTTC
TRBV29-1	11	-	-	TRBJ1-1	CSAYQGGEAFF	TGCAGCGCTTATCAGGGTGGTGAAGCTTTCTTT
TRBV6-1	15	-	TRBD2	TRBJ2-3	CASSEGAGGTDTQYF	TGTGCCAGCAGTGAAGGAGCGGGGGGCACAGATACGCAGTATTTT
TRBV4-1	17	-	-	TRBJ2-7	CASSRSPISESSYEQYF	TGCGCCAGCAGCCGAAGTCCGATTAGCGAGTCCTCCTACGAGCAGTACTTC
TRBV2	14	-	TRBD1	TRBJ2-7	CASKTDRPTYEQYF	TGTGCCAGCAAAACGGACAGGCCGACCTACGAGCAGTACTTC
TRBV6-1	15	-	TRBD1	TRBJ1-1	CASSLLTGGHTEAFF	TGTGCCAGCAGTCTCCTAACAGGGGGCCACACTGAAGCTTTCTTT
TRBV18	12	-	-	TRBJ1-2	CASSQRQDGYTF	TGTGCCAGCTCACAGAGACAGGATGGCTACACCTTC
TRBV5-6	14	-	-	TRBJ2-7	CASSFQGTNYEQYF	TGTGCCAGCAGCTTCCAGGGGACTAACTACGAGCAGTACTTC
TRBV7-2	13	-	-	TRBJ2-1	CASKGGNYNEQFF	TGTGCCAGCAAGGGGGGAAATTACAATGAGCAGTTCTTC
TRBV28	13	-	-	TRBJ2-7	CASSPRLPPEQYF	TGTGCCAGCAGTCCCCGACTCCCCCCCGAGCAGTACTTC
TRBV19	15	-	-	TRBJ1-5	CASSMQGVFRQPQHF	TGTGCCAGTAGTATGCAGGGCGTGTTCCGTCAGCCCCAGCATTTT
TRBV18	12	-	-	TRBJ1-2	CASSRLDYGYTF	TGTGCCAGCTCCCGGCTGGACTATGGCTACACCTTC
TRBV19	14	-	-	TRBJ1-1	CASSIRASGTEAFF	TGTGCCAGTAGTATCCGGGCCTCGGGCACTGAAGCTTTCTTT
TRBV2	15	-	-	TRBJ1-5	CASSETGISNQPQHF	TGTGCCAGCAGTGAGACCGGTATTAGCAATCAGCCCCAGCATTTT
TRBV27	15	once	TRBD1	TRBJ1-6	CASSPSGQTNSPLHF	TGTGCCAGCAGCCCATCGGGACAGACTAATTCACCCCTCCACTTT
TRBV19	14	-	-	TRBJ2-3	CASSPNLRTDTQYF	TGTGCCAGTAGTCCCAACTTGAGGACAGATACGCAGTATTTT
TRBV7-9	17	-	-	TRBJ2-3	CASSLLGTGFSTDTQYF	TGTGCCAGCAGCTTACTGGGGACGGGCTTCAGCACAGATACGCAGTATTTT
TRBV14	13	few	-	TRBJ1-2	CASSADMNYGYTF	TGTGCCAGCAGCGCGGACATGAACTATGGCTACACCTTC
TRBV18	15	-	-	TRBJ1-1	CASSRSEGGLTEAFF	TGTGCCAGCTCACGCTCCGAGGGGGGCCTGACTGAAGCTTTCTTT
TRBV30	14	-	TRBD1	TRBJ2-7	CAWRPGTGIGEQYF	TGTGCCTGGAGACCCGGGACAGGGATCGGCGAGCAGTACTTC
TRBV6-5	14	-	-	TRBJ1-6	CASSPGRDNSPLHF	TGTGCCAGCAGTCCGGGACGGGATAATTCACCCCTCCACTTT
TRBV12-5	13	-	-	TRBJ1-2	CASGDTETYGYTF	TGTGCTAGTGGAGATACAGAAACCTATGGCTACACCTTC
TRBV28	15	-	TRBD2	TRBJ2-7	CASTPGGVSPYEQYF	TGTGCCAGCACCCCCGGGGGGGTAAGCCCCTACGAGCAGTACTTC
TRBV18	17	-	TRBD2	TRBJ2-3	CASSPQPGLAGTDTQYF	TGTGCCAGCTCACCCCAACCGGGACTAGCGGGTACAGATACGCAGTATTTT
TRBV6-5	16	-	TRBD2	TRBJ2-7	CASSYSHSLAGYEQYF	TGTGCCAGCAGTTACTCTCATTCCCTAGCGGGTTACGAGCAGTACTTC
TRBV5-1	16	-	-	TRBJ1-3	CASSLASTGYGNTIYF	TGCGCCAGCAGCTTGGCCTCCACAGGGTACGGAAACACCATATATTTT
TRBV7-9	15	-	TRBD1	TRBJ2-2	CASSSQGALTGELFF	TGTGCCAGCAGCTCACAGGGGGCGCTGACCGGGGAGCTGTTTTTT
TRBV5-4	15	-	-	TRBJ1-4	CASSLEGTRREKLFF	TGTGCCAGCAGCTTGGAAGGCACCCGAAGGGAAAAACTGTTTTTT
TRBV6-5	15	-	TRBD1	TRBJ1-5	CASSSGTGGNQPQHF	TGTGCCAGCAGTTCCGGGACAGGGGGCAATCAGCCCCAGCATTTT